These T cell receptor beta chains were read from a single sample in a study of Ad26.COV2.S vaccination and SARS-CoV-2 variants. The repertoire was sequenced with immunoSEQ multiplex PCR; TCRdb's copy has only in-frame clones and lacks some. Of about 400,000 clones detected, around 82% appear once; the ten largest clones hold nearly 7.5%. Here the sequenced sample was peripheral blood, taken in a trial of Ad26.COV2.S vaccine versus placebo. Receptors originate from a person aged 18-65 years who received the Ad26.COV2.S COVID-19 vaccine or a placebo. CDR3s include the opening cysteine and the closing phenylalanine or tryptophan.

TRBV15,CATSRDLAPQRGAQETQYF
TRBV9,CASSAEPKQYF
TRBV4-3,CASSQRRDRGQETQYF
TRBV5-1,CASSQGTSGGVETQYF
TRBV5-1,CASSIGGLGPHEQYF
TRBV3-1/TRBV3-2,CASSQGVESPLHF
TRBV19,CASSIQASNEKLFF
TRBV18,CASSPRGLAGGETQYF
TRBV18,CASSPKSRQRPSSGNTIYF
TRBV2,CASSEGGLGAFF
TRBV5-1,CASSWGTMNTEAFF
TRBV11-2,CASSFRSGSYEQYF
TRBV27,CASSPKGRRATNEKLFF
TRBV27,CASRDRGRTYEQYF
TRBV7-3,CASSLTGQGGSPLHF
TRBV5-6,CASSNGGSEQYF
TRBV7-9,CASSFVPRDEQYF
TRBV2,CASKAGGGSGEKLFF
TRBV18,CASSSSALSGNTIYF
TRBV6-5,CASRRDLPTDTQYF
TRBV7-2,CASSSQGYSNQPQHF
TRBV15,CATSRGSVSNQPQHF
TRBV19,CASSLAYSYEQYF
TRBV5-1,CASSLALGSVNTEAFF
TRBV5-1,CASSLGTGFSGQYF
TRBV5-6,CASSLFSYNSPLHF
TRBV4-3,CASSQGPWGESEKLFF
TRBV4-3,CASSQDLRGNTEAFF
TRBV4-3,CASSQDSGFGYTF
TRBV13,CASSFKFGPDTQYF
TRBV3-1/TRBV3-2,CASSQDTSEDTQYF
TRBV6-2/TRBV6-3,CASRPENTGELFF
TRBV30,CAWRSGTDDMYAYEQYF
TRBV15,CATSRDTFRGQVTGEQFF
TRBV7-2,CASSTQGLPRGGTQYF
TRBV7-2,CASSYRPTVINEKLFF
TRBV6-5,CASSKGPYYGYTF
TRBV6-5,CASSYSYRDNSPLHF
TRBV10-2,CASKDGGLYNEQFF
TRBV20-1,CSAPFYTEAFF
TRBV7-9,CASSPAGVAEAFF
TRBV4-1,CASSLTGVEGYTF
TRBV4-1,CASSQDWTVNEQFF
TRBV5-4,CASSLGGFYGYTF
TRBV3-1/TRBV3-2,CASSLRDRGFKAEAFF
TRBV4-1,CASSQPTDTQYF
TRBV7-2,CASSLVNSGYSPLHF